The 25 T cell receptor beta chains in this list originate from one sample, sequenced in a study of technical replicates of blood from four donors. TCRdb's copy holds only in-frame clones and misses some; the assay was immunoSEQ multiplex PCR. The sample consists of about 56,000 clones, about 95% of them appearing once. The source material was PBMCs. Receptors originate from a human donor in good health. Some clones in this sample may be carry-over from other donors' samples.

CDR3 amino acids: CASSLRGGASYEQYF. The CDR3 DNA is TGTGCCAGCAGCTTAAGGGGGGGAGCCTCCTACGAGCAGTACTTC. The rearrangement links TRBV7-6 to TRBJ2-7; possible D gene TRBD2, 7 bases. The CDR3 consists of 15 residues. Germline V gene data show CDR1 as SGHVS and CDR2 as FNYEAQ. V lost 2 bases, J lost 0 bases, and 11 bases lay in between. Drawing the rest from reference TRBV7-6 and TRBJ2-7, the complete variable domain is GAGVSQSPRYKVTKRGQDVALRCDPISGHVSLYWYRQALGQGPEFLTYFNYEAQQDKSGLPNDRFSAERPEGSISTLTIQRTEQRDSAMYRCASSLRGGASYEQYFGPGTRLTVT.

This clone was recorded only once. V gene TRBV28 combines with J gene TRBJ2-1; weak D call: TRBD2 (6 bases). Germline V gene lookup returns CDR1 MDHEN and CDR2 SYDVKM. This CDR3 has 12 amino acids. With 4 bases removed from V and 8 bases from J, the gap between germline ends came to 9 bases. CDR3 sequence reads: CASSSTRDEQFF. The CDR3 bases are TGTGCCAGCAGTTCGACTAGAGATGAGCAGTTCTTC.

V is TRBV4-1 and J is TRBJ2-6, with D uncertain. Germline CDR1 is MGHRA and CDR2 is YSYEKL. V lost 4 bases and J lost 10, with 17 bases in between. The length of the CDR3 is 15 residues. CDR3 protein: CASSLVPQALNVLTF. CDR3 DNA sequence: TGCGCCAGCAGCCTAGTACCGCAGGCCCTTAACGTCCTGACTTTC.

The chain links TRBV6-5 to TRBJ1-3, with a possible D match to TRBD1 (5 bases). V lost 9 bases, J lost 0 bases, and 9 bases lay in between. The CDR3 sequence is 13 residues long. Germline values: CDR1 MNHEY, CDR2 SVGAGI. This CDR3 is CASSGNSGNTIYF. The CDR3 region has the DNA TGTGCCAGTTCAGGGAACTCTGGAAACACCATATATTTT.

The genes are TRBV5-1 and TRBJ2-1, with 7 bases lining up with TRBD1. Trimming cost V 0 bases and J 8 bases; bases outside gene matches: 8. The CDR3 totals 15 residues. The germline gives CDR1 SGHRS, CDR2 YFSETQ. CDR3 DNA: TGCGCCAGCAGCTTGGCCGGGACAGCTCTCGATGAGCAGTTCTTC. Translated, it gives CASSLAGTALDEQFF.

The chain combines TRBV4-1 with TRBJ2-7, with TRBD1 matching over 8 bases. Germline CDR1 and CDR2: MGHRA and YSYEKL. V shed 3 bases and J 2 bases; nucleotides not matched to a gene: 9. This CDR3 has 16 residues. The CDR3 DNA sequence: TGCGCCAGCAGCCACCCGGGGGCAGGGGGCGCCTACGAGCAGTACTTC. Its translation is CASSHPGAGGAYEQYF.

Regarding this clone: The junction departs from germline at one end; a sequencing error may be responsible. CDR3 bases: TGCAGCGTTGATAGTCCCTCCTACTTC. Translation: CSVDSPSYF. The chain carries TRBV29-1 and TRBJ1-2; D not resolved. CDR3 size: 9 residues. Germline lookup yields CDR1 SQVTM and CDR2 ANQGSEA.

The J gene is TRBJ2-7, the V gene TRBV2; the D gene is possibly TRBD2 (6 bases). There are 14 residues in the CDR3. Germline V gene data show CDR1 as SNHLY and CDR2 as FYNNEI. V lost 4 bases, J lost 3 bases, and 13 bases lay in between. CDR3 protein: CASSVSGDLYEQYF. DNA for the CDR3: TGTGCCAGCAGTGTTTCGGGGGACCTCTACGAGCAGTACTTC.

The gene calls are TRBV4-2 and TRBJ1-5; D is possibly TRBD1 (6 bases). With 1 base removed from V and 7 bases from J, the gap between germline ends came to 20 bases. This CDR3 spans 17 amino acids. Germline V gives CDR1 LGHNA, CDR2 YNFKEQ. The CDR3 DNA sequence: TGTGCCAGCAGCCAAGTGGGCCAGGGGACAACGGAACAGCCCCAGCATTTT. Translation gives CASSQVGQGTTEQPQHF.

The chain employs TRBV10-3 and TRBJ2-5, with TRBD1 matching 8 bases. Germline-derived CDR1 and CDR2 are ENHRY and SYGVKD. The trim removed 6 bases at V and 1 base at J, leaving 7 bases unmatched. This CDR3 contains 15 residues. Here the CDR3 DNA reads TGTGCCATCAGCTCCGGGACAGGTGCCCAAGAGACCCAGTACTTC. Translating gives CAISSGTGAQETQYF.

The chain couples TRBV7-9 to TRBJ1-3, with D tentatively TRBD1 (6 bases). Germline V gene sequence: CDR1 SEHNR, CDR2 FQNEAQ (reference sequence). V lost 5 bases to trimming and J lost 2 bases, with 16 bases between them. The CDR3 runs 16 residues. The CDR3 region has the DNA TGTGCCAGCAGCCCCGACGACAGGTTGACTGGAAACACCATATATTTT. Translation: CASSPDDRLTGNTIYF.

Written as DNA, the CDR3 is TGTGCCACCAGCACCCGGCGCGGCACTGAAGCTTTCTTT. This translates into CATSTRRGTEAFF. The chain carries TRBV15 and TRBJ1-1; no clear D gene. V was cut by 4 bases and J by 4 bases, with 10 bases left in between. The CDR3 is 13 residues long. Germline V gene lookup returns CDR1 LNHNV and CDR2 YYDKDF (reference sequence).

This chain joins TRBV18 and TRBJ1-2, with 8 bases that match TRBD1. The ends lost 3 bases at V and 7 bases at J; junction bases unmatched: 10. CDR3 length equals 15 residues. Germline values: CDR1 KGHSH, CDR2 LQKENI. The CDR3 loop is CASSPPLDRGSGYTF. CDR3 in DNA: TGTGCCAGCTCACCCCCCCTCGACAGGGGTAGTGGCTACACCTTC.

The chain joins TRBV6-6 to TRBJ1-5; D ambiguous. The V gene lost 0 bases and the J gene lost 0 bases, with 9 bases spanning the gap. CDR1 and CDR2 (germline): MNHNY, SVGAGI (reference sequence). CDR3 size: 16 residues. CDR3 coding DNA: TGTGCCAGCAGTTACTCGTTAGACAATAGCAATCAGCCCCAGCATTTT. Its protein is CASSYSLDNSNQPQHF.

This chain links TRBV29-1 with TRBJ2-1, with 9 nucleotides matching TRBD1. The CDR3 spans 16 residues. The trim removed 6 bases at V and 8 bases at J, leaving 17 bases unmatched. CDR1 SQVTM and CDR2 ANQGSEA come from the germline V gene. The CDR3 loop reads CSVSPRARDRADEQFF. In nucleotides, the CDR3 is TGCAGCGTCTCCCCTCGGGCGCGGGACAGGGCCGATGAGCAGTTCTTC.

The chain employs TRBV2 and TRBJ1-2; D is undetermined. Between the trimmed V and J ends, which lost 3 bases and 2 bases, there was a span of 7 bases. This CDR3 comprises 13 residues. The germline gives CDR1 SNHLY, CDR2 FYNNEI. For the CDR3, the DNA is TGTGCCAGCAGTGATAAGAGAAACTATGGCTACACCTTC. This translates into CASSDKRNYGYTF.

J is TRBJ2-1 and V is TRBV6-5, with 13 bases aligning to TRBD2. The CDR3 is made up of 14 amino acids. Germline values: CDR1 MNHEY, CDR2 SVGAGI. The ends lost 5 bases at V and 13 bases at J; junction bases unmatched: 8. CDR3 in amino acids: CASSRPTSGGTQFF. CDR3 coding DNA: TGTGCCAGCAGTCGCCCGACTAGCGGGGGGACTCAGTTCTTC.

This clone was seen just once. The rearrangement joins TRBV7-8 to TRBJ2-7, with D tentatively TRBD2 (7 bases). The CDR3 extends over 14 amino acids. V lost 5 bases and J 2 bases, leaving 13 bases between the germline ends. Germline loops: CDR1 SGHVS, CDR2 FQNEAQ. The CDR3 nucleotides read TGTGCCAGCAGCCTGATAGGGGGGGCCTACGAGCAGTACTTC. Its protein is CASSLIGGAYEQYF.

This rearrangement joins TRBV4-1 to TRBJ2-1; 10 nucleotides match TRBD2. The CDR3 sequence is 15 residues long. The V segment lost 2 bases and the J segment 2 bases; nucleotides outside the gene matches: 0. Germline loops: CDR1 MGHRA, CDR2 YSYEKL. CDR3 nucleotides: TGCGCCAGCAGCCAAACTAGCGGGACCTACAATGAGCAGTTCTTC. Amino acids: CASSQTSGTYNEQFF.

In nucleotides, the CDR3 is TGCAGTGCTCCTAGCGGGAGAGGGCAGTACTTC. Residues: CSAPSGRGQYF. V usage is TRBV20-1 and J usage is TRBJ2-7, with 10 nucleotides matching TRBD2. CDR3 length: 11 residues. The V and J ends lost 5 bases and 9 bases, in that order; junction bases with no gene match: 4. The V gene's germline CDR1 is DFQATT and CDR2 SNEGSKA (reference sequence).

This chain links TRBV4-2 with TRBJ1-5; D uncertain. Germline V gene sequence: CDR1 LGHNA, CDR2 YNFKEQ. V dropped 0 bases and J dropped 2 bases, with 5 bases sitting between them. The length of the CDR3 is 14 residues. The CDR3 DNA reads TGTGCCAGCAGCCAAGATAGAGGCAATCAGCCCCAGCATTTT. Its protein product is CASSQDRGNQPQHF.

V gene TRBV4-3 combines with J gene TRBJ2-1, with a tentative D call TRBD1 (5 bases). Trimming shortened V by 1 base and J by 1 base, and 8 bases separated the two germline ends. Germline CDR1 reads LGHNA; CDR2 reads YSLEER. The CDR3 contains 15 residues. The CDR3: CASSQAPGSYNEQFF. The CDR3 coding sequence is TGCGCCAGCAGCCAAGCACCAGGGTCCTACAATGAGCAGTTCTTC.

CDR3 in amino acids: CSVEVGLFSGNTIYF. In DNA form, the CDR3 reads TGCAGCGTTGAAGTGGGACTGTTCTCTGGAAACACCATATATTTT. The chain is built from TRBV29-1 and TRBJ1-3; the D gene is possibly TRBD1 (5 bases). The CDR3 runs to 15 residues. V was shortened by 1 base and J by 0 bases, with 10 bases between the two germline ends. CDR1 is SQVTM and CDR2 is ANQGSEA in the germline V gene.

The V call is TRBV5-6, the J call TRBJ2-1; the D is unclear. Trimming removed 1 base at V and 5 bases at J, with 13 bases between. Germline-derived CDR1 and CDR2 are SGHDT and YYEEEE. The CDR3 runs 15 residues. CDR3 residues: CASSLFPRSDNEQFF. The CDR3, as DNA: TGTGCCAGCAGCTTGTTTCCGAGAAGCGACAATGAGCAGTTCTTC. Together with reference TRBV5-6 and TRBJ2-1, the CDR3 gives the full variable domain: DAGVTQSPTHLIKTRGQQVTLRCSPKSGHDTVSWYQQALGQGPQFIFQYYEEEERQRGNFPDRFSGHQFPNYSSELNVNALLLGDSALYLCASSLFPRSDNEQFFGPGTRLTVL.

This chain uses TRBV10-1 with TRBJ1-2, with a tentative D call TRBD1 (6 bases). V gave up 3 bases and J gave up 2 bases, with 31 bases separating them. Germline-derived CDR1 and CDR2 are WNHNN and SYGVQD (reference sequence). The CDR3 length is 21 residues. CDR3 sequence: CASSEGGECRDTRPVNYGYTF. The CDR3 DNA reads as TGCGCCAGCAGTGAAGGAGGTGAATGCCGGGACACGCGGCCGGTGAACTATGGCTACACCTTC.